A single T cell receptor beta chain is shown here with its context. This specimen belongs to a study of blood T cell repertoires in COVID-19. Study in general: PBMCs, B-cell-depleted T cells, or T cells were the source of the cDNA or gDNA that made up the material.

The data were produced by immunoSEQ multiplex PCR, yet TCRdb's version contains in-frame clones alone and is incomplete. The sample includes roughly 190,000 clones, around 80% of them seen just once. This CDR3 comprises 16 residues. The germline V gene encodes CDR1 MNHNS and CDR2 SASEGT. Deletions cut 3 bases from V and 0 bases from J, with 11 bases between. The TCR comes from a woman in her fifties or sixties with COVID-19, enrolled during active disease. Sequencing input: peripheral blood. The chain has TRBV6-1 and TRBJ1-4; TRBD1 is a possible D gene (6 bases). The CDR3 is CASSDPGDPTNEKLFF. The CDR3 DNA reads as TGTGCCAGCAGTGACCCAGGGGATCCAACTAATGAAAAACTGTTTTTT.